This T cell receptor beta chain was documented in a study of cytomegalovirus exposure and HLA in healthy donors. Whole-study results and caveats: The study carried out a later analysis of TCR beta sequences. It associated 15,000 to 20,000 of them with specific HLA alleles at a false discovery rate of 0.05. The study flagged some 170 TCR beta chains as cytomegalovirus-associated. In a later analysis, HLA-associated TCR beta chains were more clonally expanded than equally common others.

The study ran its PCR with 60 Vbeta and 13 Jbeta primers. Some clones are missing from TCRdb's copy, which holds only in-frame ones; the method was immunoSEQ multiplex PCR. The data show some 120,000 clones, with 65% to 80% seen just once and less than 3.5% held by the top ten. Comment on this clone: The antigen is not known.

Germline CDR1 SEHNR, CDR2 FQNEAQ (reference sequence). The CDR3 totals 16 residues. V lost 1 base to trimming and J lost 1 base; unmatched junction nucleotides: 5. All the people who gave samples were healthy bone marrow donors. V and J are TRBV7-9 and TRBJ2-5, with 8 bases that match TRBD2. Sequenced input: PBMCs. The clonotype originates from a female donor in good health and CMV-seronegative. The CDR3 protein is CASSLGASGSQETQYF. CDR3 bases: TGTGCCAGCAGCTTAGGGGCCAGCGGGAGCCAAGAGACCCAGTACTTC.